This TCR beta chain was documented in a study of cytomegalovirus exposure and HLA in healthy donors. Study-wide background: Ancestry clustering placed more than 65% of 300 to 400 genotyped donors in the Caucasian-associated cluster.

Germline CDR1 and CDR2: ENHRY and SYGVKD. This CDR3 is 15 amino acids long. Deletions cut 0 bases from V and 4 bases from J, with 12 bases between. Despite likely unrecorded immune exposures, the donors were nominally healthy at the time of sampling. This clone was counted only a few times. No antigen is known for it. PCR involved 60 Vbeta and 13 Jbeta primers. Assay used: immunoSEQ multiplex PCR; TCRdb lists only in-frame clones, some missing. This sample yields roughly 34,000 clones, of which around three quarters are seen a single time; 5.5% to 7% belongs to the top ten. The study, taken as a whole, reports: For presence/absence analyses, sequencing depth was assumed to be roughly uniform across donors.

V gene TRBV10-3 combines with J gene TRBJ1-1; no clear D gene. Input material: PBMCs. This TCR was recovered from a male donor in good health and CMV-seronegative. The CDR3, as DNA: TGTGCCATCAGTGAGTCGGAATGGGAGGGCACTGAAGCTTTCTTT. Its protein is CAISESEWEGTEAFF.